The 25 T cell receptor beta chains reported below all come from one sample, sequenced in a study of Ad26.COV2.S vaccination and SARS-CoV-2 variants. Some clones are missing from TCRdb's copy, which holds only in-frame ones; the method was immunoSEQ multiplex PCR. The sample has over 110,000 clones; 80% to 90% are singletons. The sequencing here drew on peripheral blood, taken after recovery from COVID-19. All receptors come from a human donor who had recovered from COVID-19.

This rearrangement joins TRBV7-8 to TRBJ2-7; 8 bases map to TRBD1. CDR1 is SGHVS and CDR2 is FQNEAQ in the germline V gene. V was pared by 1 base and J by 0 bases, with 14 bases of the junction left unmatched. The CDR3 loop spans 19 amino acids. CDR3 DNA: TGTGCCAGCAGCTTAGTACCGGGACAGGTGTCTTTATTCTCCTACGAGCAGTACTTC. Its protein is CASSLVPGQVSLFSYEQYF.

This rearrangement joins TRBV5-8 to TRBJ2-2, with unresolved D. The CDR3 has 13 amino acids. CDR1 SGHTS and CDR2 YDEGEE come from the germline V gene. V lost 5 bases, J lost 4 bases, and 9 bases lay in between. Here the CDR3 DNA reads TGTGCCAGCAGTTTACCTCTCACCGGGGAGCTGTTTTTT. Translating it yields CASSLPLTGELFF.

This chain connects TRBV19 to TRBJ1-6; D possibly corresponds to TRBD1 (5 bases). V dropped 5 bases and J dropped 12 bases, with 23 bases sitting between them. The CDR3 has 16 amino acids. CDR1 LNHDA and CDR2 SQIVND come from the germline V gene (reference sequence). The CDR3 DNA reads TGTGCCAGTAGTGCCAGGGCCCTGAAGGCGGTGGGACCCCTCCACTTT. This gives the protein CASSARALKAVGPLHF.

V and J are TRBV30 and TRBJ2-7; 7 bases match TRBD1. V was pared by 2 bases and J by 0 bases, with 1 base of the junction left unmatched. In germline, CDR1 is GTSNPN, CDR2 SVGIG (reference sequence). This CDR3 region has 13 residues. DNA for the CDR3: TGTGCCTGGAGTCAGGGGGTCTCCTACGAGCAGTACTTC. Its protein is CAWSQGVSYEQYF. The variable domain in full, completed from reference TRBV30 and TRBJ2-7, reads SQTIHQWPATLVQPVGSPLSLECTVEGTSNPNLYWYRQAAGRGLQLLFYSVGIGQISSEVPQNLSASRPQDRQFILSSKKLLLSDSGFYLCAWSQGVSYEQYFGPGTRLTVT.

The rearrangement uses TRBV11-2 and TRBJ2-1, with D possibly being TRBD2 (6 bases). Germline CDR1 SGHAT, CDR2 FQNNGV. The CDR3 contains 14 residues. V lost 4 bases to trimming and J lost 9 bases, with 16 bases between them. In DNA, the CDR3 is TGTGCCAGCAGCTCGCCGGAGGGGTTTAGTGAGCAGTTCTTC. It specifies CASSSPEGFSEQFF. Full variable domain (rest looked up from reference TRBV11-2 and TRBJ2-1): EAGVAQSPRYKIIEKRQSVAFWCNPISGHATLYWYQQILGQGPKLLIQFQNNGVVDDSQLPKDRFSAERLKGVDSTLKIQPAKLEDSAVYLCASSSPEGFSEQFFGPGTRLTVL.

A word on this clone: A junction end diverges from the germline sequence, so it may reflect a read error. The chain employs TRBV5-5 and TRBJ1-2; the match to TRBD1 covers 7 bases. This CDR3 spans 13 amino acids. CDR1 SGHKS and CDR2 YYEKEE come from the germline V gene (reference sequence). The CDR3 sequence is CASSWSRDSGHTF. CDR3 in DNA: TGTGCCAGCAGCTGGTCCCGGGACAGTGGCCACACCTTC.

CDR3 residues: CASSQGGSLEVLTQYF. Written as DNA, the CDR3 is TGCGCCAGCAGCCAAGGGGGCAGTCTCGAAGTTTTGACCCAGTACTTC. V is TRBV4-1 and J is TRBJ2-5, with D possibly TRBD1 on 5 matching bases. This CDR3 comprises 16 residues. Trimming left V 1 base short and J 7 bases short, with 19 bases between. The germline V gene encodes CDR1 MGHRA and CDR2 YSYEKL.

This chain links TRBV11-2 with TRBJ2-1; 7 nucleotides match TRBD2. Germline CDR1 reads SGHAT; CDR2 reads FQNNGV. V gave up 0 bases and J gave up 6 bases; unmatched junction bases: 8. CDR3 size: 16 residues. The DNA for the CDR3 is TGTGCCAGCAGCTTAGACGACGGGGGGTGGCCCAATGAGCAGTTCTTC. Translated, it gives CASSLDDGGWPNEQFF.

Here the CDR3 reads CASRGQGNYGYTF. CDR3 DNA: TGCGCCAGCAGGGGACAGGGTAACTATGGCTACACCTTC. This chain connects TRBV10-2 to TRBJ1-2, with 9 bases fitting TRBD1. V gave up 6 bases and J gave up 1 base; unmatched junction bases: 0. This CDR3 has 13 amino acids. Per the germline V gene, CDR1 is WSHSY and CDR2 is SAAADI.

This rearrangement joins TRBV5-6 to TRBJ2-5, with TRBD2 identical over 9 bases. Per the germline V gene, CDR1 is SGHDT and CDR2 is YYEEEE. The CDR3 loop spans 15 amino acids. With V trimmed by 4 bases and J by 5 bases, 9 bases remained unmatched. The CDR3 DNA is TGTGCCAGCAGCCCCGGGACTGCGGGGGGGGAGACCCAGTACTTC. Amino acid sequence: CASSPGTAGGETQYF.

V gene TRBV12-3 or TRBV12-4 combines with J gene TRBJ2-1; 7 bases map to TRBD2. This CDR3 has 13 residues. With 7 bases clipped from V and 6 bases from J, the junction kept 6 bases outside the gene matches. CDR3 in DNA: TGTGCCAGCAAAACCCTAGCGGTCAATGAGCAGTTCTTC. Protein sequence: CASKTLAVNEQFF.

This chain links TRBV4-1 with TRBJ2-7; 8 bases line up with TRBD1. CDR1 and CDR2 (germline): MGHRA, YSYEKL. With 3 bases clipped from V and 3 bases from J, the junction kept 4 bases outside the gene matches. The CDR3 contains 14 residues. The CDR3 DNA sequence: TGCGCCAGCAGCCACGACAGGGGAAACTACGAGCAGTACTTC. This sequence encodes CASSHDRGNYEQYF.

V gene TRBV6-1 combines with J gene TRBJ2-3; D is possibly TRBD2 (7 bases). Germline V gives CDR1 MNHNS, CDR2 SASEGT. CDR3 length: 15 residues. The V end lost 2 bases, the J end lost 3 bases, and 12 bases lay between the germline ends. The CDR3 bases are TGTGCCAGCAGTGAATCGGGGGGCCGAACAGATACGCAGTATTTT. It specifies CASSESGGRTDTQYF.

V gene TRBV3-1 (or the pseudogene TRBV3-2) combines with J gene TRBJ2-1, with D possibly being TRBD2 (6 bases). The germline V gene encodes CDR1 LGHDT and CDR2 YNNKEL (reference sequence). V was clipped by 1 base and J by 6 bases, with 10 bases between them. This CDR3 is 14 amino acids long. The CDR3 region is CASSQGGLSNEQFF. The CDR3 DNA sequence: TGTGCCAGCAGCCAAGGGGGACTGAGCAATGAGCAGTTCTTC.

The chain links TRBV5-4 to TRBJ2-7, with a tentative D call TRBD1 (6 bases). Germline V lookup: CDR1 SGHNT, CDR2 YYREEE (reference sequence). Trimming removed 0 bases from V and 2 bases from J, with 9 bases in between. This CDR3 has 14 amino acids. The CDR3 sequence: CASSLGTATYEQYF. CDR3 coding DNA: TGTGCCAGCAGCTTGGGGACAGCCACCTACGAGCAGTACTTC.

Only one count was recorded for this clone. This chain connects TRBV7-8 to TRBJ1-2; D gene unclear. This CDR3 spans 17 amino acids. Between the trimmed V and J ends, which lost 3 bases and 6 bases, there was a span of 23 bases. Germline V gene sequence: CDR1 SGHVS, CDR2 FQNEAQ. CDR3 sequence (DNA): TGTGCCAGCAGCTTGGATCAGAGAGAAGTCAGGCTCGATGGCTACACCTTC. This sequence encodes CASSLDQREVRLDGYTF.

The table lists this clone with a count of one. The CDR3 bases are TGTGCCAGCAGCTTGACAGGATACGAGACCCAGTACTTC. Translation: CASSLTGYETQYF. The rearrangement uses TRBV7-6 and TRBJ2-5; D is possibly TRBD1 (6 bases). The CDR3 runs to 13 residues. Germline V CDR1 and CDR2: SGHVS, FNYEAQ. Trimming left V 3 bases short and J 5 bases short, with 10 bases between.

V usage is TRBV5-6 and J usage is TRBJ1-2; 8 bases are a match to TRBD1. Unmatched junction bases numbered 4, after V lost 3 bases and J lost 3 bases. The CDR3 loop spans 14 amino acids. Germline-derived CDR1 and CDR2 are SGHDT and YYEEEE. CDR3 region: CASSWTGRDYGYTF. As DNA, the CDR3 is TGTGCCAGCAGCTGGACAGGGAGGGACTATGGCTACACCTTC.

The chain employs TRBV30 and TRBJ2-3; D is unresolved. Germline CDR1 and CDR2: GTSNPN and SVGIG (reference sequence). V lost 0 bases to trimming and J lost 3 bases, with 4 bases between them. This CDR3 is built from 12 residues. Here the CDR3 DNA reads TGTGCCTGGAGTGTACAAACAGATACGCAGTATTTT. Translated: CAWSVQTDTQYF.

The chain joins TRBV7-2 to TRBJ2-7; maybe TRBD1 (5 bases). V lost 1 base and J lost 0, with 13 bases in between. In germline, CDR1 is SGHTA, CDR2 FQGNSA. This CDR3 contains 16 residues. The CDR3 DNA reads as TGTGCCAGCAGCTTAGGATCCACAGGCGACTCCTACGAGCAGTACTTC. Encoded protein: CASSLGSTGDSYEQYF.

The chain links TRBV19 to TRBJ1-2; 7 nucleotides match TRBD1. After removal of 6 bases from V and 6 bases from J, the junction contained 7 bases not matched to a gene. This CDR3 has 13 residues. In germline, CDR1 is LNHDA, CDR2 SQIVND (reference sequence). CDR3 in DNA: TGTGCCAGTAGGACCCTCACAGGGGATGGCTACACCTTC. As protein: CASRTLTGDGYTF. Using reference TRBV19 and TRBJ1-2 for the parts outside the CDR3, the full variable domain is DGGITQSPKYLFRKEGQNVTLSCEQNLNHDAMYWYRQDPGQGLRLIYYSQIVNDFQKGDIAEGYSVSREKKESFPLTVTSAQKNPTAFYLCASRTLTGDGYTFGSGTRLTVV.

V usage is TRBV3-1 (or the pseudogene TRBV3-2) and J usage is TRBJ1-3, with D hard to call. CDR1 and CDR2 from the germline V gene are LGHDT and YNNKEL (reference sequence). With 0 bases removed from V and 0 bases from J, the gap between germline ends came to 15 bases. The CDR3 is made up of 18 amino acids. The CDR3 is CASSQDHRLDNSGNTIYF. The CDR3 DNA reads TGTGCCAGCAGCCAAGATCACCGACTAGACAACTCTGGAAACACCATATATTTT.

Written as DNA, the CDR3 is TGTGCCAGCAACTTGGGAGGGGAGAACACTGAAGCTTTCTTT. Amino acid sequence: CASNLGGENTEAFF. The chain couples TRBV6-5 to TRBJ1-1; D is perhaps TRBD1 (5 bases). The CDR3 has 14 amino acids. The germline CDR1 and CDR2 sequences are MNHEY and SVGAGI. Trimming left V 7 bases short and J 1 base short, with 13 bases between.

This clone was observed once. The V call is TRBV6-5, the J call TRBJ2-6; D tentatively reads TRBD1 or TRBD2 (5 bases each). The CDR3 spans 13 residues. The V end lost 5 bases, the J end lost 10 bases, and 12 bases lay between the germline ends. The germline V gene has CDR1 MNHEY and CDR2 SVGAGI. The CDR3 loop is CASSKGRPNVLTF. CDR3 nucleotides: TGTGCCAGCAGTAAGGGACGCCCTAACGTCCTGACTTTC.

This clone has only one observation. The chain uses TRBV4-3 and TRBJ2-3, with 8 nucleotides matching TRBD2. Per germline, CDR1 LGHNA and CDR2 YSLEER. V dropped 4 bases and J dropped 2; count of bases not matched to a gene: 8. The CDR3 consists of 16 residues. The CDR3 nucleotides read TGCGCCAGCAGCCCTCTTCGCGGGGGGATCACAGATACGCAGTATTTT. Translated, it gives CASSPLRGGITDTQYF.